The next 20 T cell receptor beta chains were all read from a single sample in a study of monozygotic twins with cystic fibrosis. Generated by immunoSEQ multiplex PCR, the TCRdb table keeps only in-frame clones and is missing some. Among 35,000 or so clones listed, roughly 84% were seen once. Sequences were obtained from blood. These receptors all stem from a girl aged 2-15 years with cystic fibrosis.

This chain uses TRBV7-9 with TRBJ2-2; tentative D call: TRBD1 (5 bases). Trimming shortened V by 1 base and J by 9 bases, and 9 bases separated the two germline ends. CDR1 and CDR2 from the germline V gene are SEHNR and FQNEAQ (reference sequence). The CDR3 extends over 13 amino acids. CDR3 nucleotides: TGTGCCAGCAGCTTAGAAGGGGCCCGGGAGCTGTTTTTT. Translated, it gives CASSLEGARELFF.

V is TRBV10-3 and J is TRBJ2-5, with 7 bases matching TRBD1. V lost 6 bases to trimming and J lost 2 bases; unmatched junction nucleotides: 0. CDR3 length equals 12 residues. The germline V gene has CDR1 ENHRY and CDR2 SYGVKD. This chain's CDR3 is CAIRDRQETQYF. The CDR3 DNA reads TGTGCCATCAGGGACAGGCAAGAGACCCAGTACTTC.

In DNA form, the CDR3 reads TGTGCCAGCAGCTTAAGCGCAGGACAGGCTAATGAAAAACTGTTTTTT. Its protein product is CASSLSAGQANEKLFF. The chain combines TRBV7-9 with TRBJ1-4; TRBD1 matches 7 bases. The CDR3 extends over 16 amino acids. The V segment lost 2 bases and the J segment 3 bases; nucleotides outside the gene matches: 6. CDR1 and CDR2 from the germline V gene are SEHNR and FQNEAQ (reference sequence).

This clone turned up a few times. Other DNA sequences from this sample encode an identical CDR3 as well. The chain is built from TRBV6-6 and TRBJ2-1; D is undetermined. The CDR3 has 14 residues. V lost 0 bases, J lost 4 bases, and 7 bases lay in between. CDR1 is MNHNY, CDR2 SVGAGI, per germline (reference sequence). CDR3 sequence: CASSYSRVYNEQFF. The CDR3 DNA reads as TGTGCCAGCAGTTACTCCCGGGTTTACAATGAGCAGTTCTTC.

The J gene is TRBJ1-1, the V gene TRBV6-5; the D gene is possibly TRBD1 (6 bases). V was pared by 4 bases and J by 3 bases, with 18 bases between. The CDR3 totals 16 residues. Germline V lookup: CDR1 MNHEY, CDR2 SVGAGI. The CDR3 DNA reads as TGTGCCAGCAGTTCCCCCGGGGGGCCCAGAGACACTGAAGCTTTCTTT. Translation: CASSSPGGPRDTEAFF.

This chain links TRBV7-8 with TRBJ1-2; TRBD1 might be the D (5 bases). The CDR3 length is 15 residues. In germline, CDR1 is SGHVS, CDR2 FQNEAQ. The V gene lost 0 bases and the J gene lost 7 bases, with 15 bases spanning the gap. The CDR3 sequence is CASSLAGAALIGYTF. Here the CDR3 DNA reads TGTGCCAGCAGCTTAGCCGGGGCGGCGTTGATTGGCTACACCTTC.

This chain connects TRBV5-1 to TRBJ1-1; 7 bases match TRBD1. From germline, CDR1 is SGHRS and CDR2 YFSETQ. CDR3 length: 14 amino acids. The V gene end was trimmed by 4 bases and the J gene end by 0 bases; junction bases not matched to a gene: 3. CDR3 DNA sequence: TGCGCCAGCAGCCGACAGGGACTGAACACTGAAGCTTTCTTT. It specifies CASSRQGLNTEAFF.

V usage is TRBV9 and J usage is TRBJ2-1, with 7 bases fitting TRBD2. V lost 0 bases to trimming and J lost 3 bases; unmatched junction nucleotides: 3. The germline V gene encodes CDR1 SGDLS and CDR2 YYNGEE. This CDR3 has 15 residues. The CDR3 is CASSVAGGLYNEQFF. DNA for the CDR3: TGTGCCAGCAGCGTAGCGGGGGGACTCTACAATGAGCAGTTCTTC.

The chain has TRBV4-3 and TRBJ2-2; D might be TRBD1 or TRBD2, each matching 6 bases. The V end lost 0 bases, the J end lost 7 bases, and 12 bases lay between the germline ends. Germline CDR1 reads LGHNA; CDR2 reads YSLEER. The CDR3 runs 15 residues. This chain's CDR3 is CASSQDGGRGGELFF. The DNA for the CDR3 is TGCGCCAGCAGCCAAGATGGGGGGCGAGGCGGGGAGCTGTTTTTT.

The DNA for the CDR3 is TGTGCCAGCAGTTACTCGGGGACAGGGACAAGCTACGAGCAGTACTTC. Protein sequence: CASSYSGTGTSYEQYF. V gene TRBV6-5 combines with J gene TRBJ2-7; TRBD1 matches at 9 bases. The trim removed 0 bases at V and 3 bases at J, leaving 6 bases unmatched. The CDR3 consists of 16 residues. Germline lookup yields CDR1 MNHEY and CDR2 SVGAGI.

The CDR3: CASSQGLAFSGELFF. CDR3 in DNA: TGCGCCAGCAGCCAAGGGCTAGCTTTCTCCGGGGAGCTGTTTTTT. V gene TRBV4-1 combines with J gene TRBJ2-2; tentative D call: TRBD2 (5 bases). Trimming took 1 base from V and 6 from J, leaving 12 bases between them. Germline CDR1 reads MGHRA; CDR2 reads YSYEKL. The CDR3 length is 15 residues.

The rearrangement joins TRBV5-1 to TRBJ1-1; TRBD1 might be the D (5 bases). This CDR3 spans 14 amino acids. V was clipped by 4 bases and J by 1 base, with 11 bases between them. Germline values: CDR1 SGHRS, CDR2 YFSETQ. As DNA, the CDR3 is TGCGCCAGCAGCCCGACGGGGCAGAACACTGAAGCTTTCTTT. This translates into CASSPTGQNTEAFF.

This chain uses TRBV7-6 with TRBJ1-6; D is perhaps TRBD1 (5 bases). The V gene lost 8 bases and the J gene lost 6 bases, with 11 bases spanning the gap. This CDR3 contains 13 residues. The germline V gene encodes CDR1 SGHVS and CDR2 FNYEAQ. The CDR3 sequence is CASCGGPNSPLHF. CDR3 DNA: TGTGCCAGCTGTGGGGGTCCTAATTCACCCCTCCACTTT.

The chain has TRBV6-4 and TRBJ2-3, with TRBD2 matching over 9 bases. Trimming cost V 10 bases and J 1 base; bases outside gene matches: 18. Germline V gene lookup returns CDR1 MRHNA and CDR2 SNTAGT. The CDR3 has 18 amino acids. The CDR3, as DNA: TGTGCCATCCCGGCCGGGACTAGCTCCCGGTATGGCACAGATACGCAGTATTTT. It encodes CAIPAGTSSRYGTDTQYF.

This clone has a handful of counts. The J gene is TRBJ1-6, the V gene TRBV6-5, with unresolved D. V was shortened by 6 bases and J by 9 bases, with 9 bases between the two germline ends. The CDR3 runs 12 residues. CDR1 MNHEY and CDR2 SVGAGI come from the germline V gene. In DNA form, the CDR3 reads TGTGCCAGCAGCCCTGGGTTTTCACCCCTCCACTTT. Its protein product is CASSPGFSPLHF.

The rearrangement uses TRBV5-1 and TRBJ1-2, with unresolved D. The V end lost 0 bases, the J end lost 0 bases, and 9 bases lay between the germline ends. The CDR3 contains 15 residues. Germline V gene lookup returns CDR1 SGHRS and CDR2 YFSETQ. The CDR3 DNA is TGCGCCAGCAGCTTGGCCACGCACACTAACTATGGCTACACCTTC. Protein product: CASSLATHTNYGYTF.

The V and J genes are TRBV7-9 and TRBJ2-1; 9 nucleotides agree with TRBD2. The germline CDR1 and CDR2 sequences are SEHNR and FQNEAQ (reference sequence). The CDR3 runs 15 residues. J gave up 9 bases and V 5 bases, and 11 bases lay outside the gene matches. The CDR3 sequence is CASSRSGGGIGEQFF. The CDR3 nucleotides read TGTGCCAGCAGCCGTAGCGGGGGAGGGATAGGTGAGCAGTTCTTC.

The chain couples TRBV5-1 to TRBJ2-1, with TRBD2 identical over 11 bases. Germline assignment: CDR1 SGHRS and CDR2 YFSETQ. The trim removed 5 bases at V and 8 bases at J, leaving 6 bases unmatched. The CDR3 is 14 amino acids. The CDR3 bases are TGCGCCAGCAGACTAGCGGGGGCTCTCCATGAGCAGTTCTTC. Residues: CASRLAGALHEQFF. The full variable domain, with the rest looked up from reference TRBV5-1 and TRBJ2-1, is KAGVTQTPRYLIKTRGQQVTLSCSPISGHRSVSWYQQTPGQGLQFLFEYFSETQRNKGNFPGRFSGRQFSNSRSEMNVSTLELGDSALYLCASRLAGALHEQFFGPGTRLTVL.

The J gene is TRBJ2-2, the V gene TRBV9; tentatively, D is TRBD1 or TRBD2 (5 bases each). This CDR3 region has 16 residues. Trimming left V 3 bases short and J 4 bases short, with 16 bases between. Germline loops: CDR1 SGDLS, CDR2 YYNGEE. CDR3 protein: CASSAGDGMFTGELFF. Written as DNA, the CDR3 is TGTGCCAGCAGCGCTGGGGACGGAATGTTCACCGGGGAGCTGTTTTTT.

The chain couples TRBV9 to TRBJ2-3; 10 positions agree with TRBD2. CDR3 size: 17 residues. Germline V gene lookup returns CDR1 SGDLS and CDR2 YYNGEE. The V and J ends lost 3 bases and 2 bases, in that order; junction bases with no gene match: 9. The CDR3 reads CASSAYSGGLNTDTQYF. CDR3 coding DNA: TGTGCCAGCAGCGCCTATAGCGGGGGGCTTAACACAGATACGCAGTATTTT.